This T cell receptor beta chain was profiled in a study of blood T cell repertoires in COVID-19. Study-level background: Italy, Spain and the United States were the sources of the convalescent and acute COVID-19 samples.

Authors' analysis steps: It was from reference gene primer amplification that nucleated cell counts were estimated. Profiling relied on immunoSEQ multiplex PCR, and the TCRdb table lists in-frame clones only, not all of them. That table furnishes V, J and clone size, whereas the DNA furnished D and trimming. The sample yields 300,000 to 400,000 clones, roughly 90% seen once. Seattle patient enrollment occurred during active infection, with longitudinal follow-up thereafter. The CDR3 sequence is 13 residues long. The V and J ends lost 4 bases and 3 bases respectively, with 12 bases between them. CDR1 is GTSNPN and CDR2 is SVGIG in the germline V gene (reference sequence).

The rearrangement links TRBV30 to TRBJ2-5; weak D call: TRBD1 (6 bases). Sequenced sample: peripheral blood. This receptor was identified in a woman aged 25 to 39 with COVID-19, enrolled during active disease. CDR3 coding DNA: TGTGCCTGGACGGGGCAGGGGAAAGAGACCCAGTACTTC. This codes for CAWTGQGKETQYF.